This TCR beta chain comes out of a study of blood T cell repertoires in COVID-19 (dated by TCRdb to 2020 to 2021). A note on the overall study: Samples covering the acute and convalescent phases of COVID-19 were provided by collaborators in the United States, Italy and Spain. The material from the prospective study consisted of cDNA or gDNA derived from T cells, B-cell-depleted T cells, or PBMCs. Subjects who had been exposed to COVID-19, were actively infected with it, or had recovered from it provided the deeply sampled blood TCRbeta repertoires that made up the dataset. The repertoires were made available in a free public database intended to serve as a resource for research on the immune response to SARS-CoV-2. Samples came from the ongoing ImmuneRACE study (first 160 participants) plus 1,254 subjects from 6 global collaborators. The sample metadata nearly always contained a de-identified subject ID, COVID-19 status, age in years and sex. Where HLA class I and class II types were available, the types were taken from metadata supplied by the sample provider, not from assay-based typing. Overall study results and their limits: The quantity of clinical and demographic metadata differed by source and by participant and was supplied without curation.

Details on this clone: This clone's antigen is unknown. The input lacks base qualities; no much larger clone sits a single base away.

TCRbeta CDR3 regions were amplified from genomic DNA by means of the immunoSEQ Assay, a bias-controlled multiplex PCR. From the authors' description of their analysis: Nucleated cell counts per sample were estimated from amplification of reference gene primers within the assay. To quantify the absolute abundance of each unique TCRbeta CDR3 rearrangement, sequence reads were collapsed and filtered. For each sample, productive Simpson clonality was calculated by taking the square root of Simpson's diversity index across productive rearrangements. The immuneACCESS repertoire file appears here via TCRdb, limited to in-frame rearrangements. These files lack a portion of the clones; in checked studies, under half of the deficit traces to unresolved V genes, and the cause of the others is not known. That table gives V, J and clone size, and the DNA gave D and trimming. Across this sample there are 300,000 to 400,000 clones, with around 84% seen only once. The top ten clones comprise around 1.9% of the sample.

Participants in the prospective study were aged roughly 18 to 100 years, lived in 24 United States geographic areas, and enrolled through a virtual design. In the prospective study, cohorts were assigned on the basis of participant-reported clinical history obtained from a screening survey and a study questionnaire. Exposed participants had been in contact with someone with a PCR-confirmed or clinician-diagnosed COVID-19 case within 2 weeks of study entry. In the prospective study, mobile phlebotomists collected whole blood, serum and a nasopharyngeal or oropharyngeal swab from each participant. Prospective study participants could optionally give additional blood draws and questionnaires over an approximately two-month period. Before DNA extraction, prospective study blood samples were shipped either frozen or at room temperature. Sequenced: PBMCs or T cells enriched from blood (not recorded which). The clonotype comes from a woman between 25 and 40 years old who had been exposed to COVID-19.

This receptor has the CDR3 CASTPEGDLSNQPQHF. Read as DNA, the sequence is TGTGCCAGCACCCCGGAGGGTGACTTAAGCAATCAGCCCCAGCATTTT. Here the chain combines TRBV28 and TRBJ1-5; no D gene can be assigned with confidence. Inclusive of the bounding cysteine and phenylalanine, the CDR3 is 16 residues long. The sequence is cut down to CDR3 DNA, 48 bases in frame from base 1. V gives up 7 bases and J gives up 1 base, and the segment between their germline ends measures 17 bases. Looking up the germline V gene yields CDR1 MDHEN and CDR2 SYDVKM.